These 27 T cell receptor beta chains were sequenced from one sample in a study of T cell clonality in common variable immunodeficiency. Sequenced by immunoSEQ multiplex PCR; TCRdb stores in-frame clones only, minus some. In total the sample includes 50,000 to 60,000 clones, none of them seen once. Input material: peripheral blood mononuclear cells. The receptors originated from a person aged 18-70 years in good health.

This clone was seen at least ten times. The sequenced fragment ends 3 residues before the CDR3 boundary, so the rest is inferred from the germline J gene. The rearrangement uses TRBV20-1 and TRBJ2-2; TRBD1 aligns across 7 bases. Germline V gene sequence: CDR1 DFQATT, CDR2 SNEGSKA (reference sequence). The V and J ends lost 6 bases and 3 bases, in that order; junction bases with no gene match: 7. The CDR3 has 14 amino acids. The CDR3 here is CSAQGQTYTGELFF. The CDR3 DNA, read in part, is TGCAGTGCCCAGGGACAGACTTACACCGGGGAG.

This clone occurred many times. Coverage ceases 3 residues before the CDR3 finishes, and the germline J gene fills in the end. The chain uses TRBV20-1 and TRBJ2-7; D may be TRBD2 (6 bases). Trimming cost V 0 bases and J 6 bases, with 33 bases left between them. CDR1 and CDR2 from the germline V gene are DFQATT and SNEGSKA (reference sequence). The CDR3 is 20 amino acids. The CDR3 protein is CSARDGTAPPSVPRAGEQYF. CDR3 DNA, as far as it was read: TGCAGTGCTAGAGATGGGACCGCCCCGCCTAGCGTCCCAAGGGCCGGCGAG.

This clone was seen at least ten times. The read ends 3 residues shy of where the CDR3 ends; the end is completed using the germline J gene. The chain combines TRBV10-3 with TRBJ2-3, with D perhaps TRBD1 (6 bases). V was cut by 3 bases and J by 4 bases, with 14 bases left in between. Germline V CDR1 and CDR2: ENHRY, SYGVKD. The CDR3 loop spans 15 amino acids. This CDR3 is CAISDLDSRADTQYF. CDR3 DNA, as far as it was read: TGTGCCATCAGTGACCTGGACAGCCGTGCAGATACG.

The sample holds many counts of this clone. The CDR3 goes on 3 residues after the read ends, and that part is filled in from the germline J gene. This chain joins TRBV4-1 and TRBJ1-1; the D gene is possibly TRBD1 (5 bases). V lost 2 bases and J 4 bases, leaving 14 bases between the germline ends. The germline V gene encodes CDR1 MGHRA and CDR2 YSYEKL. There are 15 residues in the CDR3. The CDR3 DNA, read in part, is TGCGCCAGCAGCCAACCTAGGGGCAGGGTCACTGAA. It codes for CASSQPRGRVTE. The whole CDR3 protein is CASSQPRGRVTEAFF.

This clone was counted many times. The missing CDR3 end, 3 residues past where the read stops, is filled in from the germline J gene. The J gene is TRBJ2-3, the V gene TRBV19; 8 bases map to TRBD2. CDR1 is LNHDA, CDR2 SQIVND, per germline (reference sequence). This CDR3 region has 16 residues. The ends lost 4 bases at V and 4 bases at J; junction bases unmatched: 10. This CDR3 reads CASSRRTSPPADTQYF. The sequenced CDR3 bases are TGTGCCAGTAGTAGACGGACTAGCCCCCCGGCAGATACG.

On this clone itself: It differs at one base from a far larger clone, so likely a read error. The CDR3 extends 3 residues past the end of the read, so its final part is completed from the germline J gene. The chain combines TRBV2 with TRBJ2-5; the D is unclear. The CDR3 consists of 14 residues. Germline assignment: CDR1 SNHLY and CDR2 FYNNEI. CDR3 DNA, as far as it was read: TGTGCCGGCAGTGAAGCGAAGATAGGGGAGACC. This gives the protein CAGSEAKIGET. In full, the CDR3 reads CAGSEAKIGETQYF.

About this clone: The CDR3 end is not reached by the read, which stops 3 residues before it; the germline J gene fills it in. V gene TRBV7-9 combines with J gene TRBJ1-2, with 8 bases matching TRBD1. Germline V gene sequence: CDR1 SEHNR, CDR2 FQNEAQ (reference sequence). CDR3 length: 15 amino acids. The CDR3 here is CASSGAGTGSYDYTF. The DNA read from the CDR3 is TGTGCCAGCAGCGGAGCCGGGACAGGTTCCTACGAC.

This clone was found many times. The CDR3 end falls 3 residues outside the read, so it is completed with the germline J gene. V is TRBV18 and J is TRBJ2-4, with 11 bases matching TRBD1. Trimming cost V 0 bases and J 1 base; bases outside gene matches: 5. The CDR3 runs to 18 residues. Germline CDR1 is KGHSH and CDR2 is LQKENI. CDR3 region: CASSPPGQGVSAKNIQYF. The CDR3 bases that were read are TGTGCCAGCTCACCACCGGGACAGGGGGTTTCGGCCAAAAACATT.

This clone was counted many times. The CDR3 end is not reached by the read, which stops 3 residues before it; the germline J gene fills it in. The V and J genes are TRBV20-1 and TRBJ2-7; 9 nucleotides align to TRBD1. This CDR3 is 14 amino acids long. Per the germline V gene, CDR1 is DFQATT and CDR2 is SNEGSKA (reference sequence). V lost 1 base, J lost 5 bases, and 6 bases stayed unmatched. The CDR3 is CSARVRDRVNEQYF. The covered CDR3 bases are TGCAGTGCTAGAGTACGGGACAGGGTCAACGAG.

This clone was detected many times. An end of the junction differs from the germline gene, which may be a read error. The CDR3 goes on 3 residues after the read ends, and that part is filled in from the germline J gene. This chain joins TRBV4-2 and TRBJ1-5; 9 nucleotides align to TRBD1. The germline gives CDR1 LGHNA, CDR2 YNFKEQ. This CDR3 contains 15 residues. The sequenced part of the CDR3 DNA is TGCGCCAGCAGCCCCACGGACAGGGGTGGTCAGCCC. Translating it yields CASSPTDRGGQP. The full CDR3 protein reads CASSPTDRGGQPQHF.

The table lists this clone with many counts. The observed sequence ends 3 residues before the CDR3 terminus, with the missing tail filled in from the germline J gene. This chain links TRBV6-2 or TRBV6-3 with TRBJ2-3; D gene ambiguous. The CDR3 runs to 13 residues. V lost 2 bases to trimming and J lost 0 bases, with 3 bases between them. Germline values: CDR1 MNHEY, CDR2 SVGEGT. CDR3 DNA, as far as it was read: TGTGCCAGCAGTTACACTAGCACAGATACG. Translation gives CASSYTSTDT. The entire CDR3 protein reads CASSYTSTDTQYF.

As regards this clone: The read ends 3 residues early relative to the CDR3; the germline J gene fills the gap. This chain connects TRBV18 to TRBJ1-1; no clear D gene. This CDR3 has 15 amino acids. The germline V gene has CDR1 KGHSH and CDR2 LQKENI. The DNA read from the CDR3 is TGTGCCAGCTCACCAGGGCTAGCGGGAGGTGATGAG. Encoded protein: CASSPGLAGGDE. The entire CDR3 protein is CASSPGLAGGDEAFF.

This clone was observed a few times. The read stops 3 residues short of the end of the CDR3; the missing end is completed from the germline J gene. This chain uses TRBV7-9 with TRBJ1-2; tentatively, D is TRBD1 (6 bases). The CDR3 consists of 14 residues. Germline V gives CDR1 SEHNR, CDR2 FQNEAQ (reference sequence). This chain's CDR3 is CASSLGGQPYDYTF. The CDR3 bases that were read are TGTGCCAGCAGCTTAGGGGGGCAGCCGTACGAC.

This clone was seen many times. The observed sequence ends 3 residues before the CDR3 terminus, with the missing tail filled in from the germline J gene. Other DNA sequences in the same sample also yield this CDR3. This chain uses TRBV5-1 with TRBJ1-4; no definite D call. Per germline, CDR1 SGHRS and CDR2 YFSETQ. CDR3 length: 13 amino acids. The CDR3 bases that were read are TGCGCCAGCAGCCCCACAGAGGCCCCTCAA. It is translated as CASSPTEAPQ. In full, the CDR3 reads CASSPTEAPQLFF.

This clone showed up many times. The read finishes 3 residues shy of the CDR3 end, and the germline J gene is used to complete it. The chain carries TRBV29-1 and TRBJ2-5; TRBD1 might be the D (6 bases). The CDR3 consists of 14 residues. Germline V lookup: CDR1 SQVTM, CDR2 ANQGSEA. With 6 bases removed from V and 1 base from J, the gap between germline ends came to 15 bases. The part of the CDR3 DNA that was read is TGCAGCGTGGTGGGGAAGGACAGCCAAGAGACC. Its protein product is CSVVGKDSQET. The whole CDR3 sequence is CSVVGKDSQETQYF.

Many counts were recorded for this clone. The read comes to an end 3 residues before the CDR3 does, leaving the germline J gene to fill in the end. The genes are TRBV12-3 or TRBV12-4 and TRBJ2-7, with 10 bases that match TRBD2. The length of the CDR3 is 14 residues. The J segment lost 4 bases and the V segment lost 5 bases, leaving 5 bases of the junction unmatched. The covered CDR3 bases are TGTGCCAGCAGTGAAAGCGGGAGGGGTTACGAG. The encoded protein is CASSESGRGYE. The whole CDR3 reads CASSESGRGYEQYF.

This clone was recorded many times. The read comes to an end 3 residues before the CDR3 does, leaving the germline J gene to fill in the end. The J gene is TRBJ2-5, the V gene TRBV7-2; D remains unclear. The CDR3 length is 12 residues. V dropped 5 bases and J dropped 1 base, with 5 bases sitting between them. The germline gives CDR1 SGHTA, CDR2 FQGNSA. CDR3 bases read: TGTGCCAGCAGCCGTTCCCAAGAGACC. Translating gives CASSRSQET. The CDR3 reads in full as CASSRSQETQYF.

At least ten counts were recorded for this clone. The read is 3 residues too short to cover the CDR3 end, so that end is filled in from the germline J gene. The chain joins TRBV29-1 to TRBJ2-5; D not certain. Germline CDR1 is SQVTM and CDR2 is ANQGSEA. V dropped 1 base and J dropped 4 bases, with 13 bases sitting between them. The CDR3 has 14 amino acids. CDR3 region: CSVEADTLTETQYF. The CDR3 bases that were read are TGCAGCGTTGAAGCCGACACCCTGACAGAGACC.

As concerns this clone: The read ends 3 residues early relative to the CDR3; the germline J gene fills the gap. The chain links TRBV18 to TRBJ2-7; TRBD1 aligns across 7 bases. Germline CDR1 is KGHSH and CDR2 is LQKENI. The trim removed 3 bases at V and 4 bases at J, leaving 9 bases unmatched. This CDR3 is built from 15 residues. The CDR3: CASSPSPGQNYEQYF. The covered CDR3 bases are TGTGCCAGCTCACCGTCCCCGGGACAGAATTACGAG.

This clone was seen a few times. Read coverage stops 3 residues before the CDR3 terminus; the germline J gene supplies the remainder. The chain has TRBV18 and TRBJ2-1, with 9 positions matching TRBD1. This CDR3 region has 18 residues. V dropped 1 base and J dropped 7; count of bases not matched to a gene: 14. The germline CDR1 and CDR2 sequences are KGHSH and LQKENI. The DNA read from the CDR3 is TGTGCCAGCTCACCACTGGGCGCACAGGGGGCGAGTAATAATGAG. The encoded protein is CASSPLGAQGASNNE. The entire CDR3 protein is CASSPLGAQGASNNEQFF.

This clone was detected ten times or more. The read halts 3 residues ahead of the CDR3 end, with the missing end drawn from the germline J gene. The genes are TRBV3-1 (or the pseudogene TRBV3-2) and TRBJ2-1, with D possibly being TRBD2 (6 bases). The CDR3 length is 16 residues. Trimming shortened V by 2 bases and J by 7 bases, and 18 bases separated the two germline ends. The germline CDR1 and CDR2 sequences are LGHDT and YNNKEL (reference sequence). CDR3 bases read: TGTGCCAGCAGCCAACAACCCGGCGGAGCGGGTAATGAG. Translating gives CASSQQPGGAGNE. The whole CDR3 is CASSQQPGGAGNEQFF.

In its sample, this clone was seen many times. Read coverage stops 3 residues before the CDR3 terminus; the germline J gene supplies the remainder. The rearrangement uses TRBV5-8 and TRBJ2-7; tentative D call: TRBD1 (6 bases). The germline V gene has CDR1 SGHTS and CDR2 YDEGEE. V shed 0 bases and J shed 5 bases, with 9 bases lying between them. This CDR3 comprises 13 residues. CDR3 sequence reads: CASSLDRVNEQYF. CDR3 bases read: TGTGCCAGCAGCTTGGACAGGGTCAACGAG.

This clone appeared many times. The CDR3 is cut off 3 residues early in the read; its end comes from the germline J gene. This rearrangement joins TRBV19 to TRBJ1-1, with D perhaps matching TRBD1 (6 bases). The V and J ends lost 4 bases and 1 base respectively, with 22 bases between them. The CDR3 length is 18 residues. CDR1 is LNHDA, CDR2 SQIVND, per germline (reference sequence). The CDR3 here is CASSRVSLAGTKNTEAFF. The sequenced CDR3 bases are TGTGCCAGTAGTAGAGTGTCGTTGGCCGGGACAAAGAACACTGAA.

This clone occurred many times. The sequenced fragment ends 3 residues before the CDR3 boundary, so the rest is inferred from the germline J gene. This sequence joins TRBV19 and TRBJ1-4; D unresolved. The CDR3 is made up of 16 amino acids. V was shortened by 5 bases and J by 6 bases, with 19 bases between the two germline ends. Germline-derived CDR1 and CDR2 are LNHDA and SQIVND (reference sequence). This chain's CDR3 is CASSGGQAFLYEKLFF. The sequenced CDR3 bases are TGTGCCAGTAGTGGTGGGCAGGCCTTTCTTTATGAAAAA.

This clone has a count of ten or more. Read data end 3 residues before the CDR3 end; the end is taken from the germline J gene. V usage is TRBV30 and J usage is TRBJ2-2, with a tentative D call TRBD2 (7 bases). This CDR3 comprises 15 residues. Looked up from germline, CDR1 is GTSNPN and CDR2 is SVGIG (reference sequence). The V gene lost 3 bases and the J gene lost 5 bases, with 16 bases spanning the gap. This chain's CDR3 is CAWRIRGALTGELFF. The covered CDR3 bases are TGTGCCTGGAGGATCCGGGGGGCTTTAACCGGGGAG.

Only a few counts were recorded for this clone. The read terminates 3 residues ahead of where the CDR3 ends, so the germline J gene completes it. The chain carries TRBV7-9 and TRBJ2-2; maybe TRBD1 (5 bases). The germline V and J ends were trimmed by 6 bases and 2 bases, with 13 bases remaining between them. CDR1 SEHNR and CDR2 FQNEAQ come from the germline V gene (reference sequence). This CDR3 is 15 amino acids long. The sequenced part of the CDR3 DNA is TGTGCCAGCAGTCATACGCAGGGAAACACCGGGGAG. This translates into CASSHTQGNTGE. The whole CDR3 region reads CASSHTQGNTGELFF.

This clone was recorded a few times. Read data end 3 residues before the CDR3 end; the end is taken from the germline J gene. This chain uses TRBV19 with TRBJ2-3, with D perhaps matching TRBD1 (6 bases). Germline lookup yields CDR1 LNHDA and CDR2 SQIVND (reference sequence). This CDR3 is 14 amino acids long. CDR3 bases read: TGTGCCAGTAGTATAACAGGGTCCAATCAGCCG. Translated: CASSITGSNQP. The whole CDR3 is CASSITGSNQPQYF.